This TCR beta chain came from a study of metastatic and nonmetastatic thyroid tumors. As for the study in general: Repertoires were compared across blood and tumor or nodule tissue from malignant and benign thyroid patients. Study-wide findings and caveats: Reported TCR beta diversity, measured in blood and tumor, was significantly higher for malignant thyroid tumors than for benign nodules.

About this clone itself: Its antigen is still unknown.

TCRdb re-called the PCR reads via MiXCR. The data hold about 32,000 clones, with around a third observed a single time. Germline CDR1 reads DFQATT; CDR2 reads SNEGSKA (reference sequence). The CDR3 runs 11 residues. The V gene end was trimmed by 6 bases and the J gene end by 5 bases; junction bases not matched to a gene: 4. No patient had received any treatment before thyroid surgery. The sample was tumor tissue. The chain recombines TRBV20-1 with TRBJ2-7, with TRBD1 matching over 7 bases. The TCR sequence derives from a female donor with papillary thyroid cancer or a benign thyroid nodule (not recorded which). Some clones in this sample may be carry-over from other donors' samples. DNA of the CDR3: TGCAGTGCCACGGGACAGCACGAGCAGTACTTC. It encodes CSATGQHEQYF.